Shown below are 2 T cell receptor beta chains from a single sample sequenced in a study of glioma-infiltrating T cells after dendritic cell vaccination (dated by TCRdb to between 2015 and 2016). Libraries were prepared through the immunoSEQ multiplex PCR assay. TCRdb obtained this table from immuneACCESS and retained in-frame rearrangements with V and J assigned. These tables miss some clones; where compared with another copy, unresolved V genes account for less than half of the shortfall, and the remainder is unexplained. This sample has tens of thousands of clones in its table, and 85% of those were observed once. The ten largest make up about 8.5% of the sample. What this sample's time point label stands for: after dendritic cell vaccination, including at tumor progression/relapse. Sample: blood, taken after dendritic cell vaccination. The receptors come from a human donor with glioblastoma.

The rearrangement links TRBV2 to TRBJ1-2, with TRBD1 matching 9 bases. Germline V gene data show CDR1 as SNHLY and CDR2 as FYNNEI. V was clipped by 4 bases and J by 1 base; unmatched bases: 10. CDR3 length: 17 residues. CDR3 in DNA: TGTGCCAGCAGTGCAGGGACAGGGAGAGGGAGTAACTATGGCTACACCTTC. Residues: CASSAGTGRGSNYGYTF.

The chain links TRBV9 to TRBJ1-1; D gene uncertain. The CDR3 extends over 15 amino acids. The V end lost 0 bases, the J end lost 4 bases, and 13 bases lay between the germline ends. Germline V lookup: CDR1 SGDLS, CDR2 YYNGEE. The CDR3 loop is CASSVVALGGTEAFF. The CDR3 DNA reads TGTGCCAGCAGCGTAGTAGCGCTAGGAGGCACTGAAGCTTTCTTT.